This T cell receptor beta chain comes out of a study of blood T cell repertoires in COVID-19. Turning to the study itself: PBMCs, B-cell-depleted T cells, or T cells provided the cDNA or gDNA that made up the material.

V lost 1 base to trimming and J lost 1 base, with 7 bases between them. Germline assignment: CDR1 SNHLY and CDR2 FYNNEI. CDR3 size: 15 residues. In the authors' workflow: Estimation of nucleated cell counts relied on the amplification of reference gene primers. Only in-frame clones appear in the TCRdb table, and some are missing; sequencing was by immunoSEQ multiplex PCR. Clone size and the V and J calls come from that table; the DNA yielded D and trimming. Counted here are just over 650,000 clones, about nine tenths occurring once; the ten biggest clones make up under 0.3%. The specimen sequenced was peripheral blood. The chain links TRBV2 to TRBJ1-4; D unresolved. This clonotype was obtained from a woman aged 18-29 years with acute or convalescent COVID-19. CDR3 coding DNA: TGTGCCAGCAGTGAAGGGGCGGGAACTAATGAAAAACTGTTTTTT. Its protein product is CASSEGAGTNEKLFF.